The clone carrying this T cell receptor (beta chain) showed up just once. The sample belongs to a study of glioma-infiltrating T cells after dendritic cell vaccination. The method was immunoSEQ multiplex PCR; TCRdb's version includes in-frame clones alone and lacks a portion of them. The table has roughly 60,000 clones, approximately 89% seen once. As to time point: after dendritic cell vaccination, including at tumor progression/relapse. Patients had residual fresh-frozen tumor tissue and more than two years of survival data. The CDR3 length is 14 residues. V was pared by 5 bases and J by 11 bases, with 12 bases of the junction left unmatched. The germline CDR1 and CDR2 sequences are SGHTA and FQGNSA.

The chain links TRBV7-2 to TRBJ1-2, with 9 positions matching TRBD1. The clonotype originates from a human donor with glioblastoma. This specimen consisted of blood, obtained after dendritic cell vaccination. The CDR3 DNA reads TGTGCCAGCAGCCCCGACAGGGGGTTGGAAGGATACACCTTC. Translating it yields CASSPDRGLEGYTF.